This T cell receptor beta chain was profiled in a study of blood T cell repertoires in COVID-19. V was clipped by 2 bases and J by 2 bases, with 4 bases between them. Germline-derived CDR1 and CDR2 are SNHLY and FYNNEI. This CDR3 has 13 residues. The table came from immunoSEQ multiplex PCR; TCRdb's copy has only in-frame clones and leaves some out. The sample consists of some 170,000 clones, over 80% of them appearing once. The chain joins TRBV2 to TRBJ1-5; no definite D call. The source material was peripheral blood. This clonotype was obtained from a woman aged 45-65 years with acute or convalescent COVID-19. The CDR3 loop is CASSEQGNQPQHF. CDR3 DNA sequence: TGTGCCAGCAGTGAACAGGGCAATCAGCCCCAGCATTTT.